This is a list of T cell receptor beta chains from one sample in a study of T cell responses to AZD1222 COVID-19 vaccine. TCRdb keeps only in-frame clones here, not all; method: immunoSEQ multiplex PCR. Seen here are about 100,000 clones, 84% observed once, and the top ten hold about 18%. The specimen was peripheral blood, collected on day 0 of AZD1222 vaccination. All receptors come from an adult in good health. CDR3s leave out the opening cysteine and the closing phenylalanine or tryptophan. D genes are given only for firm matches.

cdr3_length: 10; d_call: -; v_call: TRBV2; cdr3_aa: ANGQSSYEQY
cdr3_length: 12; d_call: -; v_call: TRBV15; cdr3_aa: ATSSPAGNTEAF
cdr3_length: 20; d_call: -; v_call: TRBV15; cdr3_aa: ATSRGAGMSSTGWRVNTEAF
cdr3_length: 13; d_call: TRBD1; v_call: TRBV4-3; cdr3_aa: ASSQEGQGNSPLH
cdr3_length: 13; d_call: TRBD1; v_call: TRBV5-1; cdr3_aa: ASSPGQGNYNEQF
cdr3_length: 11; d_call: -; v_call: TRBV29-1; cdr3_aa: SGGRGEKETQY
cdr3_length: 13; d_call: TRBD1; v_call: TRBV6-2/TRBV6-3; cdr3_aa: ASSRGTGRTDTQY
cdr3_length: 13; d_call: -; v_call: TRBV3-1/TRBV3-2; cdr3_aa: ASSQARQSNYGYT
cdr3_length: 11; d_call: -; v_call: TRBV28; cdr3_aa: ASSVQQGYGYT
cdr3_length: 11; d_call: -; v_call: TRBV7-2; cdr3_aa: ATEKGLGTEAF
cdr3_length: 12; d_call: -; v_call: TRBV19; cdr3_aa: ASSIQGINYGYT
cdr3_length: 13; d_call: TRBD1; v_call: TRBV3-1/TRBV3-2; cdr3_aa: ASSHLDRVYTEAF
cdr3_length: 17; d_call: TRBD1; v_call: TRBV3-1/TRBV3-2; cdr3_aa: ASSQEWPGQGAWNYGYT
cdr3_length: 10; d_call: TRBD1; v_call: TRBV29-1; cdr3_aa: SVVAGGDGYT
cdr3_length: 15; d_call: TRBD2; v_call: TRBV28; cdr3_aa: ASSPYLAGESTDTQY
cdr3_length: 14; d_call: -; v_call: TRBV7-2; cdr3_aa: ASSFRRTENTGELF
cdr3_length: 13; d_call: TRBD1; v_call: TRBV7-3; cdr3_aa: ASSPPTGGLGTQY
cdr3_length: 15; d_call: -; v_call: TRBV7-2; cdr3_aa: ASSPVGILATNEKLF
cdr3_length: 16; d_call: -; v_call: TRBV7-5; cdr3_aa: ARSLAKRDTRRNTEAF
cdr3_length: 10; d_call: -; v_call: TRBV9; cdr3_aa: ASSGGDSPLH
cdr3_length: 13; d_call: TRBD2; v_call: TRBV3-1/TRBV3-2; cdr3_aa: ASSPSGGSYNEQF
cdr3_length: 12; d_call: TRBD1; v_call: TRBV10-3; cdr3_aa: AISEGTGSWRYT
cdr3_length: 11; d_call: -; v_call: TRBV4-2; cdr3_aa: ASSQEVNTEAF
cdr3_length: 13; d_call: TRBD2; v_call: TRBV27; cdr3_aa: ASSFHSGSGYEQY
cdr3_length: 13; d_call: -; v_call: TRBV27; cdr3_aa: ASSLGGMGTDTQY
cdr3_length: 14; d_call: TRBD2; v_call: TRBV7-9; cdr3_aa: ASSLVQSGGGETQY
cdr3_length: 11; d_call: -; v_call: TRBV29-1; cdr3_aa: SVDWGPDTEAF
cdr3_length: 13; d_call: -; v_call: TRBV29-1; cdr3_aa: SVPRGSYTYNEQF
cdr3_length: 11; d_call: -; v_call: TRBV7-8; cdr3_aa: ASTRGPNSPLH
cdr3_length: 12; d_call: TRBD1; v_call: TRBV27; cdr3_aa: ASSLTGGNYGYT
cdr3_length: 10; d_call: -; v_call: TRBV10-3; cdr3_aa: AIGDGVYEQY
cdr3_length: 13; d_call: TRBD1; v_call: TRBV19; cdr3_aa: ASSIRTGIGTEAF
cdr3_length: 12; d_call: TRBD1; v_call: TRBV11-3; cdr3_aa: ASSLLPGGNEQF
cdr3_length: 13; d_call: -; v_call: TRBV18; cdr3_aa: ASSPKISFDNEQF
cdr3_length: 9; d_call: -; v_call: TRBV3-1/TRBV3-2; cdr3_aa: ATPYTGELF
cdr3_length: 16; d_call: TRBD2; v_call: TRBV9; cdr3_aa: ASSVDVTSGPITDTQY
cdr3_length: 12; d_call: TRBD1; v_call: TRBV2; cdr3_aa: ASNTGGSNQPQH
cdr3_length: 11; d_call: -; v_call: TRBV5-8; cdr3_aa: ASTNAPLYGYT
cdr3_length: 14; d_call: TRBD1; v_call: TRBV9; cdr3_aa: ASSVVTGGGTDTQY
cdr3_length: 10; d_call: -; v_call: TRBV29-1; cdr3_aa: SVGIGDTEAF
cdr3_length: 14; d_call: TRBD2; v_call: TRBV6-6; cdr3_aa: ASSSPPGGWDNEQF
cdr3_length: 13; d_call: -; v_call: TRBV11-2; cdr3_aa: ASSPGAGYTGELF
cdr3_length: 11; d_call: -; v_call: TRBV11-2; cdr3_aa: ASSASGNSPLH
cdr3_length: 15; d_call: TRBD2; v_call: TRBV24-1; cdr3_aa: ATSLRGSGGDYNEQF
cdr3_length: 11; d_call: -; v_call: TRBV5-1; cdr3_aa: ASSLGSNEKLF
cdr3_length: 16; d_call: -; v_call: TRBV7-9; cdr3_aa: ASSLPTSGGVWREVGF
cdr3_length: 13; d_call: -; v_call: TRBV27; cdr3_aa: ASSFEGGANQPQH
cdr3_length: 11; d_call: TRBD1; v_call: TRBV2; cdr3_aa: ASDLQGNYGYT
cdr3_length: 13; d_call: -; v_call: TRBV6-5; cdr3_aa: ASSYSDRATTEAF
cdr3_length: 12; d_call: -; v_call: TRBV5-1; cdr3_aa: ASSYGTSGNEQF
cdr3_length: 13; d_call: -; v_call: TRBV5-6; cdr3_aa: ASISGWDSNYGYT
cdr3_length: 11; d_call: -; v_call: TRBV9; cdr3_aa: ASSPMGNTEAF
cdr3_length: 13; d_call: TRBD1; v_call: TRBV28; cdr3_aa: ASSYSGTGNTEAF